What follows describes a single T cell receptor beta chain. What it recognizes is unknown. Germline CDR1 and CDR2: MNHEY and SVGAGI. V lost 4 bases and J lost 1, with 9 bases in between. The length of the CDR3 is 14 residues. The source of the sample is a study of PD-1 blockade in classical Hodgkin lymphoma. Whole-study findings and limits: Relapsed/refractory patients reportedly had lower baseline diversity than newly diagnosed patients.

The data were produced by immunoSEQ multiplex PCR, yet TCRdb's version contains in-frame clones alone and is incomplete. The repertoire includes more than 15,000 clones, approximately 90% of them detected once, and approximately 0.51% sits in the top ten. Time point in this sample: newly diagnosed, previously untreated cHL patient sample. Investigators isolated CD4+ T cells from thawed PBMCs through magnetic negative selection. Sequencing was performed on CD4+ T cells from blood. This chain links TRBV6-5 with TRBJ2-3; D tentatively fits TRBD1 or TRBD2 (5 bases each). This receptor was identified in a human donor with classical Hodgkin lymphoma. The CDR3 here is CASSSRDGTDTQYF. In nucleotides, the CDR3 is TGTGCCAGCAGTTCACGGGACGGCACAGATACGCAGTATTTT.